This T cell receptor beta chain was documented in a study of shared clonotypes between healthy human individuals (dated by TCRdb to about 2020). Context from the whole study: A couple of women and a few men aged 18 to 49 years were included in the cohort. To estimate repertoire size and how much clonotypes are shared between individuals, the study performed deep sequencing of blood TCR repertoires from roughly five healthy adults. Each donor's leukapheresis produced roughly between roughly 0.9 and 8.9 billion PBMCs. To increase sequencing depth and limit assay-specific biases, different laboratories used diverse techniques to prepare libraries and sequence TCR repertoires. For each donor, CD4 naive and CD4 memory were each run on three plates, CD8 naive on two plates, and CD8 memory on one plate. On the study overall, not on this receptor specifically: Naive subsets generally had larger estimated clonotype richness than memory subsets did. Because the study included a small number of donors, the genetic and exposure-history diversity represented was limited. Sharing across a handful of donors was observed for approximately 4.6% of naive CD4, 3% to 3.5% of naive CD8, roughly 2.3% of memory CD4, and roughly 0.43% of memory CD8 clonotypes. Only blood was sampled, and tissue TCR repertoires likely differ from those in blood. Clonotypes shared by all four sorted-subset donors showed higher generation probabilities than non-shared clonotypes. Pairwise subsampling indicated that sequencing depth was expected to affect the degree of clonotype sharing among donors. Rarefaction of sorted-subset datasets indicated incomplete sequencing despite the large sequencing depth.

As to this clone: What antigen it recognizes has not been identified. No clone much larger than this one lies a single base away; base qualities are absent.

Healthy HIV-negative adults with no recently reported acute infections or vaccinations were included as donors. Every donor was a Caucasian adult residing in Nashville, Tennessee, USA. CD4+ T cells were enriched by magnetic negative selection; naive cells were then positively selected on CD45RA, and the negative fraction formed the memory subset. After blood collection by leukapheresis, PBMCs were isolated using Ficoll-Histopaque density gradient centrifugation and then cryopreserved in the vapor phase of liquid nitrogen. Analytical flow cytometry was used to check the purity and quantity of every magnetically sorted T cell population. Each sorted fraction had its genomic DNA isolated and then quantified by UV absorbance on a Nanodrop 2000c. The cysteine opens and the phenylalanine closes a CDR3 of 14 amino acids. Only CDR3 DNA is held: 42 bases, read in frame from base 1. The germline ends are 16 bases apart after V is trimmed by 0 bases and J by 7 bases. CDR1 GTSNPN and CDR2 SVGIG were looked up in the germline V gene (reference sequence).

TCR CDR3 regions were amplified from genomic DNA by multiplex PCR using the deep immunoSEQ assay. Extracted genomic DNA from each cell subset was distributed evenly across all wells of several immunoSEQ 96-well plates, and each plate was treated as a replicate. For sorted subsets, about 200 ng genomic DNA, equal to 25,000 to 35,000 T cell genomes, was loaded into each replicate PCR. Purified libraries were measured with a Qubit 3.0 fluorometer, size-checked on a Bioanalyzer 2100, and measured again with the KAPA Library Quantification kit. A separate single-read 150-cycle Illumina NextSeq 550 flow cell was used to sequence each immunoSEQ 96-well plate. The study's processing was this. The immunoSEQ output contained only junctional sequences without quality scores, so filtering could not match that applied to full-length reads. Sequences were annotated with PyIR, a Python wrapper for IgBLAST v1.9, using IMGT germline references to assign V/J genes and CDR3. Reads were filtered out if the reads had weak V/J assignments (E-value above 1e-6), no CDR3, stop codons, out-of-frame junctions, or ambiguous translated residues. V3J clonotypes were defined by identical inferred V gene, J gene, and CDR3 amino acid sequence. Percentage overlap between repertoires was calculated by dividing the number of shared unique clonotypes by the size of the smaller repertoire. Richness of each repertoire was evaluated using RTK rarefaction, the Chao1 estimator, and Recon v2.1 estimates of unobserved clonotypes. For all TCRbeta clonotypes obtained by the gDNA method from a few donors, generation probabilities were computed with OLGA. TCRdb carries this immuneACCESS record with in-frame sequences only. Its versions omit some clonotypes, under half of them owing to an unresolved V gene in the studies checked, with the rest unexplained. D and trimming come from the DNA, and the V and J calls and clone size come from that table. The sample yields 1.6 million or so clones; approximately 98.5% were counted once. About 0.35% of the sample is in the top ten clones.

This receptor was identified in a man younger than 40 in good health. Sequences were obtained from naive CD4+ T cells sorted from blood. The sample's cell subset or site, from its label and the paper: CD45RA+ positively selected. This sequence uses TRBV30 and TRBJ2-7; the D gene identity is not certain. The CDR3 has the sequence CAWSVRPGSREQYF. DNA sequence: TGTGCCTGGAGTGTACGGCCGGGCTCGCGTGAGCAGTACTTC.